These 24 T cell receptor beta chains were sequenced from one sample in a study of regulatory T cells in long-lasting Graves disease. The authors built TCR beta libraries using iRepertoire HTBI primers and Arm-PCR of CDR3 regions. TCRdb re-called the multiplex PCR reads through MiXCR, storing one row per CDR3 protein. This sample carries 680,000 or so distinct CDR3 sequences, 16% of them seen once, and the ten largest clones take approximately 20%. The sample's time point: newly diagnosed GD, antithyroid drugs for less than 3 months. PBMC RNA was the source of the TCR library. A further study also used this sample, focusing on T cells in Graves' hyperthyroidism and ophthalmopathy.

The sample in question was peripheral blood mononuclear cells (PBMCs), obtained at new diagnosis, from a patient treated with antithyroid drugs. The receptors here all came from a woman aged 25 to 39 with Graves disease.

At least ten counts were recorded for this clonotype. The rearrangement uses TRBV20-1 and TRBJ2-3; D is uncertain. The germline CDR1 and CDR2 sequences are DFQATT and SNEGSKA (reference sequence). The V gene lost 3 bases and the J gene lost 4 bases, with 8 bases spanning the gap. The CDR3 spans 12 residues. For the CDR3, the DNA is TGCAGTGCTAGGGGTGTCGCAGATACGCAGTATTTT. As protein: CSARGVADTQYF.

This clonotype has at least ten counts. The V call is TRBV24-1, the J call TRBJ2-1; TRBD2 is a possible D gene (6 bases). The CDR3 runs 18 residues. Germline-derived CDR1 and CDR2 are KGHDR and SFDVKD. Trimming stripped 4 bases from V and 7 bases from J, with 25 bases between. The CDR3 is CATSDPIPLRIAGNEQFF. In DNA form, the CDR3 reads TGTGCCACCAGTGACCCAATCCCCCTCCGTATCGCGGGAAATGAGCAGTTCTTC.

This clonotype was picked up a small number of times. DNA for the CDR3: TGTGCCAGCAGTGAATTGGGACAGGGAGAGACCCAGTACTTC. Translating it yields CASSELGQGETQYF. The gene calls are TRBV25-1 and TRBJ2-5; 9 bases map to TRBD1. Germline V CDR1 and CDR2: MGHDK, SYGVNS. The V gene end was trimmed by 1 base and the J gene end by 4 bases; junction bases not matched to a gene: 1. This CDR3 is built from 14 residues.

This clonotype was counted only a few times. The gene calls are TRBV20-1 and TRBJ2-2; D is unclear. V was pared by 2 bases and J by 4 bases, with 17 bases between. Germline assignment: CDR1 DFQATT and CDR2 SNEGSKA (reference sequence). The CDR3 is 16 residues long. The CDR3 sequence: CSARPTGRVITGELFF. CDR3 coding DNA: TGCAGTGCTAGACCGACCGGACGGGTAATCACCGGGGAGCTGTTTTTT.

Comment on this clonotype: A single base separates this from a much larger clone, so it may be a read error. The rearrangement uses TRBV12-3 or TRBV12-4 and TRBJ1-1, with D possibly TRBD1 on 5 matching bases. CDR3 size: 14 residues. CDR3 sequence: CASSLGRLHTVAFF. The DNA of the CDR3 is TGTGCCAGCAGCCTGGGACGCCTACACACTGTAGCTTTCTTT.

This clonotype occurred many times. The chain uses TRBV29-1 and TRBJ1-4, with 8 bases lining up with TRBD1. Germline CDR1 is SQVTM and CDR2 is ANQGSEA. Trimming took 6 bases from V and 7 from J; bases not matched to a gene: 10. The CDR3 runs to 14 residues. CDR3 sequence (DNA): TGCAGCGTCGTGGACAGGGCCTTTGGTGAAAAACTGTTTTTT. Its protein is CSVVDRAFGEKLFF.

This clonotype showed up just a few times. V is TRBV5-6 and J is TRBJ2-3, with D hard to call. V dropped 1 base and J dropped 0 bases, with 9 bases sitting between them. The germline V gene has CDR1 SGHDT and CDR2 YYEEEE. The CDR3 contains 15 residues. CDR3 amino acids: CASSLITVSTDTQYF. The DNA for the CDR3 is TGTGCCAGCAGCTTGATAACAGTTAGCACAGATACGCAGTATTTT.

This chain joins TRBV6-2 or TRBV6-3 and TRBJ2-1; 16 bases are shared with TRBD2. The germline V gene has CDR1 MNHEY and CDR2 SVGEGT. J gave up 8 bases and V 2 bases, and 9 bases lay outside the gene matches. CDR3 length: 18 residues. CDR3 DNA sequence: TGTGCCAGCAGTTACAACCTTGGGACTAGCGGGAGGGCTGATGAGCAGTTCTTC. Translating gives CASSYNLGTSGRADEQFF.

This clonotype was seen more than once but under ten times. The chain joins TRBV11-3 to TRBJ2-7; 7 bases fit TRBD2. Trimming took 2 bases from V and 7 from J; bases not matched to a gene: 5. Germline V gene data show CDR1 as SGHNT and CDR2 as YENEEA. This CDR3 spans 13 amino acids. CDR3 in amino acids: CASSLKSGGEQYF. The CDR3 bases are TGTGCCAGCAGCTTAAAATCGGGGGGTGAGCAGTACTTC.

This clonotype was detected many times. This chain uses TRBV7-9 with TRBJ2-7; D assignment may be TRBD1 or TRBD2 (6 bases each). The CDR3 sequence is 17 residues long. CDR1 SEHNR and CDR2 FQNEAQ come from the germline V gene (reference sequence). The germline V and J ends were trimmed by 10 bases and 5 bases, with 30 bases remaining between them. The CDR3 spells CATSNTLAAEGGDEQYF. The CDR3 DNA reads TGTGCCACCTCCAACACATTAGCGGCTGAGGGGGGCGACGAGCAGTACTTC.

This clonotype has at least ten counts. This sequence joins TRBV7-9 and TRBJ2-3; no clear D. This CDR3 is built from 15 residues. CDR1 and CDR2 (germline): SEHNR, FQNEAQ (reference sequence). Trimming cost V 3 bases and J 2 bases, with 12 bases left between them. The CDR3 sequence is CASSFSDLFTDTQYF. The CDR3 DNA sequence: TGTGCCAGCAGCTTCAGTGACCTTTTCACAGATACGCAGTATTTT.

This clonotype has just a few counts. CDR3: CASSSTDRSQETQYF. The CDR3 DNA reads TGTGCCAGCAGTTCCACGGACAGGTCGCAAGAGACCCAGTACTTC. This chain connects TRBV7-2 to TRBJ2-5, with 7 bases that match TRBD1. The CDR3 length is 15 residues. Looked up from germline, CDR1 is SGHTA and CDR2 is FQGNSA. V lost 6 bases and J lost 2; bases outside the gene matches: 9.

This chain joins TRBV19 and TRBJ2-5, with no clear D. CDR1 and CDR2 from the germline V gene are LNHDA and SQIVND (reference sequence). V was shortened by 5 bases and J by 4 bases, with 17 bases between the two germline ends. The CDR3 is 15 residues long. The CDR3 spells CASSSLEGLRETQYF. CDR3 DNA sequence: TGTGCCAGTAGTTCCTTAGAAGGGCTAAGAGAGACCCAGTACTTC.

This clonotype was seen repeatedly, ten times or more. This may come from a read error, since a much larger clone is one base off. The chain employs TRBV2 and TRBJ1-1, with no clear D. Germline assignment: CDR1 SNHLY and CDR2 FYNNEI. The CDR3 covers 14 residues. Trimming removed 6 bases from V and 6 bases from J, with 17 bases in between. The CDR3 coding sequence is TGTGCCAGCAGAGACACAAGGAAAGTATCTGAAGCTTTCTTT. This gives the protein CASRDTRKVSEAFF.

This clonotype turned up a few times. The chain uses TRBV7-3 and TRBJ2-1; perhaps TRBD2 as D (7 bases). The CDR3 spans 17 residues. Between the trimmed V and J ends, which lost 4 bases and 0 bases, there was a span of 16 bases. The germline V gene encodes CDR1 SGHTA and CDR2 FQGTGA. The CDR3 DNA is TGTGCCAGCAGCTCTGTTGGGGGGGCGAGCTCCTACAATGAGCAGTTCTTC. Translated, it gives CASSSVGGASSYNEQFF.

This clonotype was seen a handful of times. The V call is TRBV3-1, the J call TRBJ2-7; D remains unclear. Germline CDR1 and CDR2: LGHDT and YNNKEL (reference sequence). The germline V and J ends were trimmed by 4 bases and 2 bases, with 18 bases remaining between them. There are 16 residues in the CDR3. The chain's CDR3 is CASSRRSLEVAYEQYF. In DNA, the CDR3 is TGTGCCAGCAGCCGAAGGTCGCTAGAGGTCGCCTACGAGCAGTACTTC.

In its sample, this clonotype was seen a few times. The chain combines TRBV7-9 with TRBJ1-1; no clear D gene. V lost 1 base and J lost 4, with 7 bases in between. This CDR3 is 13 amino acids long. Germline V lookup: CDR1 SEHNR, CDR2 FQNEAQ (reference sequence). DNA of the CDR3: TGTGCCAGCAGCTTAGGCACCCTCACTGAAGCTTTCTTT. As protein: CASSLGTLTEAFF.

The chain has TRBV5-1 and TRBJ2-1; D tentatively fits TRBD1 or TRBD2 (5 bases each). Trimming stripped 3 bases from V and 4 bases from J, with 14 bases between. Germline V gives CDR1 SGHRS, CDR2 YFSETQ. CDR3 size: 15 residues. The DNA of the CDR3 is TGCGCCAGCAGCTCTGACTCCTGGGGGTACAATGAGCAGTTCTTC. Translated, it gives CASSSDSWGYNEQFF.

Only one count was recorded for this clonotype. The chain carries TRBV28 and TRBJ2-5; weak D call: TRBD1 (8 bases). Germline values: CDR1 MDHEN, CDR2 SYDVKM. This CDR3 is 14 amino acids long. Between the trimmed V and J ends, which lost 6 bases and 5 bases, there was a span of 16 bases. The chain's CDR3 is CASSTGGVKETQYF. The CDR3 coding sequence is TGTGCCAGCAGCACAGGGGGGGTTAAGGAGACCCAGTACTTC.

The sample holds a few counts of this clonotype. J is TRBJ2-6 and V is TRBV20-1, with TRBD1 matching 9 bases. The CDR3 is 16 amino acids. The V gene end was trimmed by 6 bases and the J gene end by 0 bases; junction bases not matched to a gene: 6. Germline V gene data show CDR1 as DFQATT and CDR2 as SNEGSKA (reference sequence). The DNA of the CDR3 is TGCAGTGCCATACAGGGGGCTTTCTCTGGGGCCAACGTCCTGACTTTC. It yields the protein CSAIQGAFSGANVLTF.

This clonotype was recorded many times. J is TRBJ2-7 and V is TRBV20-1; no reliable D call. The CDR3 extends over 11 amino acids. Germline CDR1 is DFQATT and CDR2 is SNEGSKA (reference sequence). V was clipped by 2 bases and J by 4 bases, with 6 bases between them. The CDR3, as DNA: TGCAGTGCTAGATGGGGATACGAGCAGTACTTC. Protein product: CSARWGYEQYF.

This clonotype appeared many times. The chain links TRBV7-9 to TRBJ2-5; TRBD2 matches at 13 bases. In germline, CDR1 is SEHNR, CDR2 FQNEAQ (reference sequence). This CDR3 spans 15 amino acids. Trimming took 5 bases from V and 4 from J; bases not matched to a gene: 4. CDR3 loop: CASSVGLAGAETQYF. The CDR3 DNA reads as TGTGCCAGCAGCGTCGGACTAGCGGGAGCAGAGACCCAGTACTTC.

This CDR3 is CASSLGTSGRAGEQFF. Written as DNA, the CDR3 is TGTGCCAGCAGTTTGGGGACTAGCGGGAGGGCGGGGGAGCAGTTCTTC. The chain recombines TRBV28 with TRBJ2-1, with 16 bases aligning to TRBD2. V gave up 3 bases and J gave up 10 bases; unmatched junction bases: 6. The CDR3 consists of 16 residues. CDR1 is MDHEN and CDR2 is SYDVKM in the germline V gene. Complete variable domain (other parts from reference TRBV28 and TRBJ2-1): DVKVTQSSRYLVKRTGEKVFLECVQDMDHENMFWYRQDPGLGLRLIYFSYDVKMKEKGDIPEGYSVSREKKERFSLILESASTNQTSMYLCASSLGTSGRAGEQFFGPGTRLTVL.

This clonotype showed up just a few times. The CDR3 region has the DNA TGCGCCAGCAGCTTGGGGTACAGGGGTATGGACGAGCAGTACTTC. Protein: CASSLGYRGMDEQYF. The J gene is TRBJ2-7, the V gene TRBV5-1; 7 positions match TRBD1. Germline V lookup: CDR1 SGHRS, CDR2 YFSETQ. The CDR3 is made up of 15 amino acids. V was clipped by 0 bases and J by 5 bases; unmatched bases: 8.